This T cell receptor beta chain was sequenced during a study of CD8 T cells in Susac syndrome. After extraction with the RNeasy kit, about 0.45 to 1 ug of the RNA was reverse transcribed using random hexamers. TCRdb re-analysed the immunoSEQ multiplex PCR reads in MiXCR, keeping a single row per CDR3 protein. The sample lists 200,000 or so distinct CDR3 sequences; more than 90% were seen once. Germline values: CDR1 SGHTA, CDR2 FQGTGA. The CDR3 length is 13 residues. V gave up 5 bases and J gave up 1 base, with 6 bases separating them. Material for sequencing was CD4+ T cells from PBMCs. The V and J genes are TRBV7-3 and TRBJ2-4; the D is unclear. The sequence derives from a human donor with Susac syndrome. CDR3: CASSQQAKNIQYF. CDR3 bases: TGTGCCAGCAGCCAACAGGCCAAAAACATTCAGTACTTC.